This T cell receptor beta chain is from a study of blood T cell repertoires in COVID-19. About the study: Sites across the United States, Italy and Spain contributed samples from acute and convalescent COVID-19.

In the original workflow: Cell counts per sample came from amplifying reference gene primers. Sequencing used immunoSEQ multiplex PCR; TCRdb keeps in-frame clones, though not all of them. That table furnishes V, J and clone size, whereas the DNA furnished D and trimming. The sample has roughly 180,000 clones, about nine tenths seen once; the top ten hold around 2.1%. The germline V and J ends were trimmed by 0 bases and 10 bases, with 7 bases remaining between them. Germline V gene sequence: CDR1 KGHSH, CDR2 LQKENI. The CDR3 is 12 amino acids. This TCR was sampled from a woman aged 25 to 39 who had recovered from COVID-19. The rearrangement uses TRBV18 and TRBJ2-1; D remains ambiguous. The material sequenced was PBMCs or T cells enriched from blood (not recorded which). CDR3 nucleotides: TGTGCCAGCTCACCACCTATCCAGGAGCAGTTCTTC. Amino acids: CASSPPIQEQFF.